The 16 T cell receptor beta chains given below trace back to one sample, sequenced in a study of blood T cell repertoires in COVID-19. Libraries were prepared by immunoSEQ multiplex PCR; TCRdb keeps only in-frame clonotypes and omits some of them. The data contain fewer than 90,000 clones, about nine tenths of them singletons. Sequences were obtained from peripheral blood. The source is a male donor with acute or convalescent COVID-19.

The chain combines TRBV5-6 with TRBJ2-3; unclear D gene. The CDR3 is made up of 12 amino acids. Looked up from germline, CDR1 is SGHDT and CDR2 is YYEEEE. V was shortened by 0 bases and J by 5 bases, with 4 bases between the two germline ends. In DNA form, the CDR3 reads TGTGCCAGCAGCTTGGCCAGAGATACGCAGTATTTT. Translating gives CASSLARDTQYF.

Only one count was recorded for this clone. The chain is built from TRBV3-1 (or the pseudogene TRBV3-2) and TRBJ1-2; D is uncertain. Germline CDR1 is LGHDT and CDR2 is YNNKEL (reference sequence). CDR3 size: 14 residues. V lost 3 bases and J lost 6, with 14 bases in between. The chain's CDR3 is CASSQNGLVHGYTF. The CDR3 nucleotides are TGTGCCAGCAGCCAGAACGGACTCGTCCATGGCTACACCTTC.

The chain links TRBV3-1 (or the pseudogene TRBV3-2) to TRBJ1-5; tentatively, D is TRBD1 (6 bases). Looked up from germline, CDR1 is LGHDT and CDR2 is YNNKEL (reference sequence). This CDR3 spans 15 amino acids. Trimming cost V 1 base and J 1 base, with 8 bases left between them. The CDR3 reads CASSQGQGSNQPQHF. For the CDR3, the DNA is TGTGCCAGCAGCCAAGGTCAGGGGAGCAATCAGCCCCAGCATTTT.

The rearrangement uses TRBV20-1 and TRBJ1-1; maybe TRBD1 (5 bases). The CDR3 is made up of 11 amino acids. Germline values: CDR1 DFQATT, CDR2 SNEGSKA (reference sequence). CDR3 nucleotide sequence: TGCAGGGCAGGGCAAGAGACTGAAGCTTTCTTT. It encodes CRAGQETEAFF.

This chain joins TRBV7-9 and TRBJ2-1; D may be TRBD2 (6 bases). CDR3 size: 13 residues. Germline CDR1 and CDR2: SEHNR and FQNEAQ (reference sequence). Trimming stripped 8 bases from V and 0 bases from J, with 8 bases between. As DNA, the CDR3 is TGTGCCAGCGCGGGACGCTCCTACAATGAGCAGTTCTTC. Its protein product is CASAGRSYNEQFF.

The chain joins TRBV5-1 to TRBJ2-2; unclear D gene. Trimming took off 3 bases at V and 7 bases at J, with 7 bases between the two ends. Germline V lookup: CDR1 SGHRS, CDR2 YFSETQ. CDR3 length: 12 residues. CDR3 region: CASSSLGGELFF. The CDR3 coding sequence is TGCGCCAGCAGCTCCCTAGGCGGGGAGCTGTTTTTT.

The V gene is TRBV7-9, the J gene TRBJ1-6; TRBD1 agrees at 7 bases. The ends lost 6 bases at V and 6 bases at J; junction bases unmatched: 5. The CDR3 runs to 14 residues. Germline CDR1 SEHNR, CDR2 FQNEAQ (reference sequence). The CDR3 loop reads CASSQTGSNSPLHF. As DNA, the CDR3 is TGTGCCAGCAGTCAGACAGGGTCTAATTCACCCCTCCACTTT.

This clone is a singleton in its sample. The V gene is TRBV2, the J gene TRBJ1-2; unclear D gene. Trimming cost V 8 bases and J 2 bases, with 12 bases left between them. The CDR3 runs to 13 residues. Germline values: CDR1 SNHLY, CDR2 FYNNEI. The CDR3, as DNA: TGTGCCAGCCCGAGGGCAGCGAACTATGGCTACACCTTC. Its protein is CASPRAANYGYTF.

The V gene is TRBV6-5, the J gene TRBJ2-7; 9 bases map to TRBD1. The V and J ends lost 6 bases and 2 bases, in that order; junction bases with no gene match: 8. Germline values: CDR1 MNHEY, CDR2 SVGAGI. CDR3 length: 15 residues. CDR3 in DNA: TGTGCCAGCAGAGATTCCGGGACAGGGCCCTACGAGCAGTACTTC. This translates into CASRDSGTGPYEQYF.

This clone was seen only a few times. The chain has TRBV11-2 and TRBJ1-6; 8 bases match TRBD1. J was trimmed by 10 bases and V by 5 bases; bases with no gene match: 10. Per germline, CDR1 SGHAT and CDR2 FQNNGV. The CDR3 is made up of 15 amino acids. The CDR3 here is CASSPTGESSSPLHF. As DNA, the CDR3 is TGTGCCAGCAGCCCGACAGGGGAGTCGAGCTCACCCCTCCACTTT.

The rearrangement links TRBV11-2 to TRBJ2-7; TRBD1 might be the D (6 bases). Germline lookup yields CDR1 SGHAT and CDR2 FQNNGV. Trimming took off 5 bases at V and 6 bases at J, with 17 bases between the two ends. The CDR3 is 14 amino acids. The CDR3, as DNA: TGTGCCAGCAGCAAAGGACAGAGCCCCGGCGAGCAGTACTTC. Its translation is CASSKGQSPGEQYF.

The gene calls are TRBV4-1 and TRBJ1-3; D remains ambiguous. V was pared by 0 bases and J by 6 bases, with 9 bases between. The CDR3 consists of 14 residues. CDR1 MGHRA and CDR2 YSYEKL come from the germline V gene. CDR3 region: CASSQDFSVNTIYF. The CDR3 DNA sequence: TGCGCCAGCAGCCAAGATTTCTCGGTAAACACCATATATTTT.

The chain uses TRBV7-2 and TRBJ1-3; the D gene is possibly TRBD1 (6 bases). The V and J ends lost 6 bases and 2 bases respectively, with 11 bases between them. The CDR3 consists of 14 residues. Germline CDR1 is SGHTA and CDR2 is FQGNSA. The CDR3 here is CASSIDRTGNTIYF. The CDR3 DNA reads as TGTGCCAGCAGTATCGACAGGACTGGAAACACCATATATTTT.

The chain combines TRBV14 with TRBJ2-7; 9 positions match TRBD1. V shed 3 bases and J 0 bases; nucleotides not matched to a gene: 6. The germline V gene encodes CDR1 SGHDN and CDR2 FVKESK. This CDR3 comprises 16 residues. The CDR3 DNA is TGTGCCAGCAGCCAGCTACCGGGACAGGGCTCCTACGAGCAGTACTTC. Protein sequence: CASSQLPGQGSYEQYF.

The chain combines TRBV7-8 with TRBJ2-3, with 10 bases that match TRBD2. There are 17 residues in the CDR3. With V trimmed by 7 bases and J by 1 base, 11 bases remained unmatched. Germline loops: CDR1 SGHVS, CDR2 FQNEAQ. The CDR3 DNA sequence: TGTGCCAGCACCGATCGCTCCGGGACTAGCGGCACAGATACGCAGTATTTT. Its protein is CASTDRSGTSGTDTQYF.

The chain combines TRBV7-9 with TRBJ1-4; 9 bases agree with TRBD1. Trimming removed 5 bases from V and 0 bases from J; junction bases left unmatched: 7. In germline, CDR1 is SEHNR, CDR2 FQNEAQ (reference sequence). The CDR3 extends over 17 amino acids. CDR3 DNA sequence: TGTGCCAGCAGCCCGGGGACAGGGACGGCAACTAATGAAAAACTGTTTTTT. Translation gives CASSPGTGTATNEKLFF.